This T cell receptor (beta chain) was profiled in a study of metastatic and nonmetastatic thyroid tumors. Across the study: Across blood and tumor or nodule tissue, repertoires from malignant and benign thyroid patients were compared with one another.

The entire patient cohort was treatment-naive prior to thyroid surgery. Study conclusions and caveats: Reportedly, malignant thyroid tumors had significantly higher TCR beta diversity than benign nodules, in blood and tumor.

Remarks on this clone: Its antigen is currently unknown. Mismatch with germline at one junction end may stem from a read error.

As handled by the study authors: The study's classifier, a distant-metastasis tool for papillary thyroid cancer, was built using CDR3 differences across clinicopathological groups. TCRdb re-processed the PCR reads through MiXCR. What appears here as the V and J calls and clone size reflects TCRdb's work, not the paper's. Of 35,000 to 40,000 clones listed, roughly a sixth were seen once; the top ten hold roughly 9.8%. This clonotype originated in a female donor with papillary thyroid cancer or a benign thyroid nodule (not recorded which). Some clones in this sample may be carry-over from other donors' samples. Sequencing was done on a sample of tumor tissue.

The CDR3 protein is CSSTQIQGAGGELFF. DNA for the CDR3: TGTTCCAGCACCCAGATCCAGGGGGCAGGCGGGGAGCTGTTTTTT. The chain uses TRBV7-2 and TRBJ2-2; 8 nucleotides align to TRBD1. The V gene's germline CDR1 is SGHTA and CDR2 FQGNSA. The CDR3 length is 15 residues.